The clone carrying this TCR beta chain appeared a few times. Its antigen is currently unknown. This CDR3 is also generated by other DNA sequences in the sample. Autoimmune disease history or systemic immunosuppression meant exclusion. The entry originates in a study of OX40 agonist ivuxolimab in advanced cancers. Study details: Patient treatment consisted of intravenous ivuxolimab administration every 2 weeks at 0.01 to 10 mg/kg. Study results and caveats: Clonal expansion in partial responders at 0.1-3.0 mg/kg ranked among the lowest. The CD4+ and CD8+ T cells in the blood had expanded clonally by week 6 at 0.1 to 3.0 mg/kg.

Measured with immunoSEQ multiplex PCR; TCRdb has only the in-frame clones, and not every one. Of about 74,000 clones in the sample, roughly 80% are singletons; the top ten hold 5.5% to 7%. Looked up from germline, CDR1 is SQVTM and CDR2 is ANQGSEA. CDR3 length equals 13 residues. V was trimmed by 2 bases and J by 4 bases, leaving 9 bases between them. J is TRBJ1-5 and V is TRBV29-1; D unresolved. The TCR sequence derives from an adult with an advanced solid tumor such as melanoma, head and neck, liver or kidney cancer. The material sequenced was CD4+ or CD8+ T cells sorted from blood, taken in a trial of the OX40 agonist ivuxolimab. The CDR3 loop reads CSVESGPNQPQHF. CDR3 bases: TGCAGCGTTGAAAGTGGGCCTAATCAGCCCCAGCATTTT. Full variable domain (outside the CDR3, taken from reference TRBV29-1 and TRBJ1-5): SAVISQKPSRDICQRGTSLTIQCQVDSQVTMMFWYRQQPGQSLTLIATANQGSEATYESGFVIDKFPISRPNLTFSTLTVSNMSPEDSSIYLCSVESGPNQPQHFGDGTRLSIL.